A selection of T cell receptor beta chains follows, all from one sample in a study of T cells in localized non-small cell lung cancer. Only in-frame clones appear in the TCRdb table, and some are missing; sequencing was by immunoSEQ multiplex PCR. The repertoire includes 78,000 or so clones, almost 85% of them detected once, and around 2.8% sits in the top ten. The specimen was peripheral blood, collected before any cancer treatment. The receptors derive from a man aged 35 to 69 with stage I lung adenocarcinoma. The CDR3 runs from the conserved cysteine through the conserved F or W. The D gene is left open where the match is weak. Where a row states a size, it is once, few, many or the class of an expanded clone; other rows omit it.

j_call d_call v_call clone_size cdr3_nt cdr3_aa
TRBJ2-3 TRBD1 TRBV4-3 few TGCGCCAGCAGCCAAGATGCAGTTCGGGGACAGGGCACAGATACGCAGTATTTT CASSQDAVRGQGTDTQYF
TRBJ2-3 TRBD2 TRBV4-1 . TGCGCCAGCAGCCTGAAGCGGGATCGCACAGATACGCAGTATTTT CASSLKRDRTDTQYF
TRBJ1-1 . TRBV30 . TGTGCCTGGACTTGGAACACTGAAGCTTTCTTT CAWTWNTEAFF
TRBJ2-7 . TRBV18 . TGTGCCAGCTCACCAGATGGATGGTTTGGCTGGGGATTC CASSPDGWFGWGF
TRBJ1-3 . TRBV2 . TGTGCCAGCGGGCCGGGGCGATCTGGAAACACCATATATTTT CASGPGRSGNTIYF
TRBJ2-7 . TRBV19 . TGTGCCAGTAGTATAGTTGGAAGGGGAAACGAGCAGTACTTC CASSIVGRGNEQYF
TRBJ2-6 . TRBV7-2 . TGTGCCAGCAGCTTAGGAGGGGCTGGGGCCAACGTCCTGACTTTC CASSLGGAGANVLTF
TRBJ1-1 . TRBV7-9 . TGTGCCAGCAGCAACACAGGGTTCCTTGAAGCTTTCTTT CASSNTGFLEAFF
TRBJ1-6 . TRBV4-1 . TGCGCCAGCAGCCAAGAACGGGCGGGTTCACCCCTCCACTTT CASSQERAGSPLHF
TRBJ1-1 . TRBV18 . TGTGCCAGCTCACTACGACAGGACACTGAAGCTTTCTTT CASSLRQDTEAFF
TRBJ1-1 TRBD1 TRBV5-1 few TGCGCCAGCAGCTTGGGGGACAGGGGATTGAACACTGAAGCTTTCTTT CASSLGDRGLNTEAFF
TRBJ2-1 TRBD2 TRBV28 . TGTGCCAGCAGTTTATTCTCGAGGTCGAGGCGGGGGAGCGAGCAGTTCTTC CASSLFSRSRRGSEQFF
TRBJ1-4 . TRBV6-5 once TGTGCCAGCAGTTTAGACCCAGGGGCCCGGGATGAAAAACTGTTTTTT CASSLDPGARDEKLFF
TRBJ2-7 . TRBV2 . TGTGCCAGCAGTACCCGTACTAGCTACGAGCAGTACTTC CASSTRTSYEQYF
TRBJ1-2 TRBD1 TRBV5-4 . TGTGCCAGCAGCTTGAGGACAGGGGCCAACTATGGCTACACCTTC CASSLRTGANYGYTF
TRBJ2-2 TRBD1 TRBV11-2 once TGTGCCAGCAGCTTAGTCGATTCAGGGGGCCACGCGAACACCGGGGAGCTGTTTTTT CASSLVDSGGHANTGELFF
TRBJ1-3 . TRBV27 . TGTGCCAGCAGTTTAAATGGGGGTGGGGGCGCTGGAAACACCATATATTTT CASSLNGGGGAGNTIYF
TRBJ1-2 . TRBV6-5 . TGTGCCAGCAGCCGCGCCGAGGGGTGGACAGTCGGCTACACCTTC CASSRAEGWTVGYTF
TRBJ1-2 . TRBV7-9 few TGTGCCAGCAGCGAGGGTCTGGGAGGCTACACCTTC CASSEGLGGYTF
TRBJ2-1 TRBD2 TRBV5-5 . TGTGCCAGCCTATCGACTAGCGGGAACGATGAGCAGTTCTTC CASLSTSGNDEQFF
TRBJ1-2 TRBD1 TRBV5-1 . TGCGCCAGCAGCCCAGGGTCGAACAGGGGCTATGGCTACACCTTC CASSPGSNRGYGYTF
TRBJ2-5 . TRBV5-1 . TGCGCCAGCAGCCCCGGGTCCCAAGAGACCCAGTACTTC CASSPGSQETQYF
TRBJ1-2 . TRBV5-1 . TGCGCCAGCAGCCCCGGGGACACTAGAAGCGGCTACACCTTC CASSPGDTRSGYTF
TRBJ1-6 . TRBV6-5 . TGTGCCAGCAGTTACTCTGACCGCCGTAATTCACCCCTCCACTTT CASSYSDRRNSPLHF
TRBJ2-1 TRBD1 TRBV30 . TGTGCCTGGAGTCTCCGACAGGGGGCTGTTCGTGAGCAGTTCTTC CAWSLRQGAVREQFF
TRBJ1-4 TRBD1 TRBV18 . TGTGCCAGCTCGAGTAGGGACAGGGTACGAGAAAAACTGTTTTTT CASSSRDRVREKLFF
TRBJ2-7 TRBD1 TRBV25-1 . TGTGCCAGCAGTACGCCGGGACAGATCTACGAGCAGTACTTC CASSTPGQIYEQYF
TRBJ2-4 TRBD1 TRBV2 . TGTGCCAGCAGGGGTACAGGGGAAAACATTCAGTACTTC CASRGTGENIQYF